Below, 24 T cell receptor beta chains from the same sample are listed, as sequenced in a study of T cells in Graves' hyperthyroidism and ophthalmopathy. The source material, RNA transcripts, was used to amplify TCR beta CDR3 regions. An initial round of RT-PCR targeting the TCR CDR3 relied on the HTBI primer set. MiXCR was run by TCRdb on the multiplex PCR reads, yielding one entry per CDR3 protein. This table has more than 600,000 distinct CDR3 sequences, 16% appearing once. Sequencing was done on a sample of blood. The receptors here all came from a man younger than 35 with Graves' hyperthyroidism.

This clonotype has a single count. The chain couples TRBV18 to TRBJ2-5; possible D gene TRBD2, 5 bases. V lost 6 bases, J lost 4 bases, and 24 bases lay in between. The germline gives CDR1 KGHSH, CDR2 LQKENI. This CDR3 spans 17 amino acids. CDR3 sequence reads: CASSPTPLTGGGETQYF. CDR3 DNA: TGTGCCAGCTCCCCCACCCCCCTAACTGGAGGAGGAGAGACCCAGTACTTC.

The table lists this clonotype with a few counts. Just one base apart from a much larger clone, this may be a read error. The J gene is TRBJ1-6, the V gene TRBV20-1; TRBD1 matches 7 bases. The CDR3 is made up of 13 amino acids. Germline CDR1 reads DFQATT; CDR2 reads SNEGSKA (reference sequence). The CDR3 coding sequence is TGCAATGCTATAGGAGGGGGCTCTTCACCCCTCCACTTT. It yields the protein CNAIGGGSSPLHF.

A few counts support this clonotype. V gene TRBV24-1 combines with J gene TRBJ2-1; 10 nucleotides line up with TRBD2. CDR3 length: 13 residues. V dropped 8 bases and J dropped 8; count of bases not matched to a gene: 5. Per the germline V gene, CDR1 is KGHDR and CDR2 is SFDVKD. CDR3 amino acids: CATKRTSGDEQFF. The DNA for the CDR3 is TGTGCCACCAAGCGGACTAGCGGTGATGAGCAGTTCTTC.

In this sample, this clonotype turned up a few times. This CDR3 reads CASSLAVKTGGGEKLFF. CDR3 nucleotides: TGCGCCAGCAGCTTGGCGGTTAAGACAGGGGGCGGCGAAAAACTGTTTTTT. This rearrangement joins TRBV5-1 to TRBJ1-4; 10 bases agree with TRBD1. Trimming cost V 0 bases and J 8 bases; bases outside gene matches: 10. The CDR3 contains 17 residues. Germline-derived CDR1 and CDR2 are SGHRS and YFSETQ. Full variable domain (remainder filled in from reference TRBV5-1 and TRBJ1-4): KAGVTQTPRYLIKTRGQQVTLSCSPISGHRSVSWYQQTPGQGLQFLFEYFSETQRNKGNFPGRFSGRQFSNSRSEMNVSTLELGDSALYLCASSLAVKTGGGEKLFFGSGTQLSVL.

This clonotype was recorded at least ten times. The rearrangement links TRBV12-3 or TRBV12-4 to TRBJ1-1; D might be TRBD1 (5 bases). With 1 base removed from V and 5 bases from J, the gap between germline ends came to 11 bases. This CDR3 is built from 14 residues. The CDR3: CASSLGGAGTEAFF. CDR3 coding DNA: TGTGCCAGCAGTTTAGGAGGGGCTGGAACTGAAGCTTTCTTT.

This rearrangement joins TRBV19 to TRBJ2-4; 8 bases agree with TRBD1. Losses at the gene ends were 5 bases for V and 4 bases for J; bases not matched to a gene: 4. The CDR3 runs to 14 residues. Germline values: CDR1 LNHDA, CDR2 SQIVND (reference sequence). CDR3 region: CASSPRTGKNIQYF. As DNA, the CDR3 is TGTGCCAGTAGTCCTCGGACAGGGAAAAACATTCAGTACTTC.

This clonotype was seen more than once but under ten times. The genes are TRBV4-2 and TRBJ2-3, with a weak D call TRBD1 (5 bases). Trimming removed 0 bases from V and 14 bases from J, with 15 bases in between. Germline assignment: CDR1 LGHNA and CDR2 YNFKEQ. The CDR3 totals 13 residues. The CDR3 region has the DNA TGTGCCAGCAGCCAAGATCACAAGGACATCCGGTATTTT. Amino acid sequence: CASSQDHKDIRYF.

With respect to this clonotype: Relative to the germline gene, one junction end is altered; a read error may explain this. The rearrangement joins TRBV12-3 or TRBV12-4 to TRBJ1-2; no reliable D call. This CDR3 has 12 residues. CDR3 region: CTSSLGSYGYTF. The CDR3 nucleotides read TGTACCAGCAGTTTAGGGAGTTATGGCTACACCTTC.

This clonotype has ten or more counts. The chain combines TRBV10-3 with TRBJ2-5; TRBD2 agrees at 14 bases. The J segment lost 4 bases and the V segment lost 8 bases, leaving 6 bases of the junction unmatched. From germline, CDR1 is ENHRY and CDR2 SYGVKD. This CDR3 has 15 amino acids. This chain's CDR3 is CAIGGLAGERETQYF. In nucleotides, the CDR3 is TGTGCCATCGGGGGACTAGCGGGAGAACGAGAGACCCAGTACTTC.

V is TRBV5-1 and J is TRBJ1-4, with TRBD1 matching over 7 bases. Germline trimming cut 4 bases from V and 5 bases from J; bases unmatched to any gene: 11. This CDR3 contains 16 residues. Germline V gene data show CDR1 as SGHRS and CDR2 as YFSETQ. The CDR3, as DNA: TGCGCCAGCAGCCCAAATGCGGGGACAGCAAATGAAAAACTGTTTTTT. It specifies CASSPNAGTANEKLFF.

This clonotype occurred a few times. This chain connects TRBV7-9 to TRBJ2-7; 12 bases are a match to TRBD1. The length of the CDR3 is 16 residues. Trimming at V came to 1 base and at J to 4 bases, leaving 5 bases not matched to a gene. The germline CDR1 and CDR2 sequences are SEHNR and FQNEAQ (reference sequence). The CDR3 coding sequence is TGTGCCAGCAGCTTAGGGGGACAGGGGGCGAGATACGAGCAGTACTTC. Protein product: CASSLGGQGARYEQYF.

This clonotype was counted at least ten times. This chain uses TRBV11-3 with TRBJ2-3; 7 positions match TRBD2. Trimming cost V 4 bases and J 0 bases; bases outside gene matches: 13. The CDR3 covers 18 residues. Germline V gives CDR1 SGHNT, CDR2 YENEEA. This chain's CDR3 is CASSSRNHLAESTDTQYF. The CDR3 nucleotides are TGTGCCAGCAGCTCCCGGAACCACCTAGCGGAGAGCACAGATACGCAGTATTTT.

This clonotype was observed a handful of times. The chain has TRBV6-4 and TRBJ2-2; D gene uncertain. The CDR3 is 12 amino acids. CDR1 and CDR2 from the germline V gene are MRHNA and SNTAGT. V gave up 0 bases and J gave up 7 bases, with 3 bases separating them. The CDR3 coding sequence is TGTGCCAGCAGTGACTCAGGCGGGGAGCTGTTTTTT. This encodes CASSDSGGELFF.

This clonotype turned up a few times. The CDR3 is CSAREGTSVAFF. CDR3 DNA: TGCAGTGCTAGAGAGGGGACATCAGTAGCTTTCTTT. V gene TRBV20-1 combines with J gene TRBJ1-1, with a tentative D call TRBD1 (6 bases). The CDR3 extends over 12 amino acids. V shed 0 bases and J shed 10 bases, with 12 bases lying between them. From germline, CDR1 is DFQATT and CDR2 SNEGSKA (reference sequence).

This clonotype was counted ten times or more. The rearrangement joins TRBV7-8 to TRBJ2-1, with 11 positions matching TRBD2. The CDR3 spans 13 residues. Trimming at V came to 7 bases and at J to 7 bases, leaving 3 bases not matched to a gene. Germline V gives CDR1 SGHVS, CDR2 FQNEAQ. The CDR3 DNA follows: TGTGCCAGCACTATAGCGGGAGGGAATGAGCAGTTCTTC. It specifies CASTIAGGNEQFF.

The chain links TRBV7-6 to TRBJ1-4; TRBD1 agrees at 11 bases. The V and J ends lost 5 bases and 3 bases, in that order; junction bases with no gene match: 5. The CDR3 sequence is 16 residues long. Per germline, CDR1 SGHVS and CDR2 FNYEAQ. The CDR3: CASSRGQGASNEKLFF. The CDR3 DNA sequence: TGTGCCAGCAGCCGCGGACAGGGGGCTTCTAATGAAAAACTGTTTTTT. The variable domain in full, completed from reference TRBV7-6 and TRBJ1-4, reads GAGVSQSPRYKVTKRGQDVALRCDPISGHVSLYWYRQALGQGPEFLTYFNYEAQQDKSGLPNDRFSAERPEGSISTLTIQRTEQRDSAMYRCASSRGQGASNEKLFFGSGTQLSVL.

This clonotype was seen only a few times. The CDR3 region is CASSFGGAGGYTF. CDR3 DNA sequence: TGTGCCAGCAGTTTTGGGGGCGCCGGGGGCTACACCTTC. The chain carries TRBV12-3 or TRBV12-4 and TRBJ1-2; a weak D match, TRBD1 (6 bases). There are 13 residues in the CDR3. V dropped 3 bases and J dropped 8 bases, with 13 bases sitting between them.

This rearrangement joins TRBV9 to TRBJ1-5, with D possibly TRBD1 on 5 matching bases. In germline, CDR1 is SGDLS, CDR2 YYNGEE. The CDR3 spans 14 residues. Between the trimmed V and J ends, which lost 4 bases and 5 bases, there was a span of 13 bases. CDR3 sequence: CASSWGGEDQPQHF. As DNA, the CDR3 is TGTGCCAGCAGCTGGGGGGGGGAGGATCAGCCCCAGCATTTT.

CDR3 protein: CASSWHRGSGELFF. The DNA of the CDR3 is TGTGCCAGCAGTTGGCACAGGGGATCCGGGGAGCTGTTTTTT. The V and J genes are TRBV6-2 or TRBV6-3 and TRBJ2-2; 7 bases match TRBD1. The CDR3 loop spans 14 amino acids. V was pared by 4 bases and J by 6 bases, with 5 bases of the junction left unmatched. Germline V lookup: CDR1 MNHEY, CDR2 SVGEGT.

The chain carries TRBV25-1 and TRBJ2-7; D gene ambiguous. The CDR3 runs to 12 residues. V lost 5 bases to trimming and J lost 2 bases, with 7 bases between them. Per the germline V gene, CDR1 is MGHDK and CDR2 is SYGVNS. CDR3 nucleotide sequence: TGTGCCAGCAGTATCGTCGCCTACGAGCAGTACTTC. Translating it yields CASSIVAYEQYF.

In its sample, this clonotype was seen many times. The V gene is TRBV28, the J gene TRBJ2-7; TRBD1 matches at 7 bases. There are 14 residues in the CDR3. V shed 7 bases, J shed 1 base, and the junction held 7 bases outside the gene matches. CDR1 is MDHEN and CDR2 is SYDVKM in the germline V gene. The CDR3 protein is CASNLDRVSYEQYF. CDR3 DNA: TGTGCCAGCAATCTAGACAGGGTTTCCTACGAGCAGTACTTC.

The rearrangement links TRBV28 to TRBJ2-2, with TRBD2 identical over 15 bases. The germline CDR1 and CDR2 sequences are MDHEN and SYDVKM. The length of the CDR3 is 22 residues. Trimming at V came to 6 bases and at J to 7 bases, leaving 24 bases not matched to a gene. DNA for the CDR3: TGTGCCAGCAGCAAAGTCGGACTAGCGGGAGGGGGGACCGGGGCCAAAATCGGGGAGCTGTTTTTT. This encodes CASSKVGLAGGGTGAKIGELFF.

This clonotype was seen repeatedly, ten times or more. The genes are TRBV28 and TRBJ2-5; possibly TRBD2 for D (6 bases). Trimming removed 7 bases from V and 4 bases from J, with 16 bases in between. The CDR3 loop spans 14 amino acids. Germline-derived CDR1 and CDR2 are MDHEN and SYDVKM. Written as DNA, the CDR3 is TGTGCCAGCACCCCCGGGGGTAGTCGAGAGACCCAGTACTTC. Translated, it gives CASTPGGSRETQYF.

This clonotype was found many times. The chain links TRBV2 to TRBJ2-1; no reliable D call. V was clipped by 4 bases and J by 3 bases, with 4 bases between them. This CDR3 has 12 amino acids. From germline, CDR1 is SNHLY and CDR2 FYNNEI. The CDR3 loop is CASSAGYNEQFF. In DNA form, the CDR3 reads TGTGCCAGCAGTGCAGGCTACAATGAGCAGTTCTTC.